The clone carrying this T cell receptor (beta chain) was counted at least ten times. Its specificity is not known. Alongside a J-beta primer mix, a sample-barcoded 5' primer served in a second PCR lasting about 6 to 11 cycles. MiXCR, applied by TCRdb to the 5' RACE reads, yields one record per CDR3 protein. The data show some 920,000 distinct CDR3 sequences, with roughly half seen just once and about a fifth held by the top ten. This record comes from a study of blood T cells in healthy people across ages. Each donor supplied ten milliliters of peripheral blood. Germline V lookup: CDR1 MNHEY, CDR2 SVGAGI. The length of the CDR3 is 12 residues. V was pared by 2 bases and J by 4 bases, with 5 bases between. Overall study results and limits: Whereas aged donors had fewer naive CD4+ cells, long-lived donors had more of them and higher diversity. What prevented conclusive comparison of naive and antigen-experienced cells was that PBMCs were unsorted.

V gene TRBV6-5 combines with J gene TRBJ1-1; possibly TRBD1 for D (5 bases). Sequenced input: blood. The TCR was taken from a woman between 55 and 75 years old in good health. CDR3 residues: CASSYGGTEAFF. Here the CDR3 DNA reads TGTGCCAGCAGTTACGGGGGCACTGAAGCTTTCTTT.